Reported below is one TCR beta chain. The germline gene is not matched at one end of the junction; a read error may be the cause. The CDR3 loop spans 14 amino acids. The source of the sample is a study of blood T cells in healthy people across ages. A second PCR, run for about 6 to 11 cycles, used a sample-barcoded 5' primer plus a J-beta primer mix. TCRdb itself ran the 5' RACE reads through MiXCR, one entry per CDR3 protein. The sample includes some 940,000 distinct CDR3 sequences, 25% to 30% of them seen just once. These data also formed part of another study, on T cells of mothers and their children.

Sequencing was done on a sample of blood. The rearrangement links TRBV12-3 or TRBV12-4 to TRBJ2-2; 7 positions agree with TRBD1. The TCR was taken from a middle-aged woman in good health. For the CDR3, the DNA is TGTACCAGCAACAGACAGGGAAACACCGGGGAGCTGTTTTTT. As protein: CTSNRQGNTGELFF.